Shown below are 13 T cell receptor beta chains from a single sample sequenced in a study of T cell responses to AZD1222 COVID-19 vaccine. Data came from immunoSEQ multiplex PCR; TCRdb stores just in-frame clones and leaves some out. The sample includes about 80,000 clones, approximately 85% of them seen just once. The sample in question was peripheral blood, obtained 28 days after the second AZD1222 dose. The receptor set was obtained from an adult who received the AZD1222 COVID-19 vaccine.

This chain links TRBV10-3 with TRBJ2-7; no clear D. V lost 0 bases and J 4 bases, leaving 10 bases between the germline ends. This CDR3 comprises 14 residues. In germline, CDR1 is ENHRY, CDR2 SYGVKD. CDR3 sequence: CAISESGLRYEQYF. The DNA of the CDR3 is TGTGCCATCAGTGAGTCAGGCCTTAGGTACGAGCAGTACTTC.

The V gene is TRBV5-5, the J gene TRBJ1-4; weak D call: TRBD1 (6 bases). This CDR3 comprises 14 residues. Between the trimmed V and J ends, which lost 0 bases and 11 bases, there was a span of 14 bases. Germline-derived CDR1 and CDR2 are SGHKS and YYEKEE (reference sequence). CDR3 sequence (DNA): TGTGCCAGCAGCTTGGTTAGGGGGAGGACGAAACTGTTTTTT. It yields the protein CASSLVRGRTKLFF.

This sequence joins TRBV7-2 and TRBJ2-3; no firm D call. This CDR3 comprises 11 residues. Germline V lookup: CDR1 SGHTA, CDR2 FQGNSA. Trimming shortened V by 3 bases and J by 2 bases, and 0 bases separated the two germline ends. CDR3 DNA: TGTGCCAGCAGCTTCACAGATACGCAGTATTTT. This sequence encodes CASSFTDTQYF.

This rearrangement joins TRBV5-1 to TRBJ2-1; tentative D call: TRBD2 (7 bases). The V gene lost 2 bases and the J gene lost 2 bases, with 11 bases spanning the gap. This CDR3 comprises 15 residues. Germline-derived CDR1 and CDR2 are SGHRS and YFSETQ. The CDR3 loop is CASSFGGGPYNEQFF. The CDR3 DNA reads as TGCGCCAGCAGCTTCGGCGGGGGCCCCTACAATGAGCAGTTCTTC.

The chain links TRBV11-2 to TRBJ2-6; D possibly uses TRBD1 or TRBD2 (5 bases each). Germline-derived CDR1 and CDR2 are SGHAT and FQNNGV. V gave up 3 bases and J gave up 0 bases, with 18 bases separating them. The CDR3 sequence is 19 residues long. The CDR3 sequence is CASSFSSGTADSGANVLTF. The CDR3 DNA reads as TGTGCCAGCAGCTTCTCTTCCGGGACGGCAGACTCTGGGGCCAACGTCCTGACTTTC. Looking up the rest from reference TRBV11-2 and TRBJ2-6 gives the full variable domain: EAGVAQSPRYKIIEKRQSVAFWCNPISGHATLYWYQQILGQGPKLLIQFQNNGVVDDSQLPKDRFSAERLKGVDSTLKIQPAKLEDSAVYLCASSFSSGTADSGANVLTFGAGSRLTVL.

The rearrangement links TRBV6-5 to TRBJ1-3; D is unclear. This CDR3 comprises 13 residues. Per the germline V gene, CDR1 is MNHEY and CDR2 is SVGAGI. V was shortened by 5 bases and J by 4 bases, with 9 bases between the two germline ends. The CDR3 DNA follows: TGTGCCAGCAGTAGCGACTGGGGAAACACCATATATTTT. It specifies CASSSDWGNTIYF.

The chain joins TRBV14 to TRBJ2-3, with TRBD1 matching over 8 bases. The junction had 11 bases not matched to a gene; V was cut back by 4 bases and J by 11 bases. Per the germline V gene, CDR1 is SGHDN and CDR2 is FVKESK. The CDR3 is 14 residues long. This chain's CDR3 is CASSPPATGDKQYF. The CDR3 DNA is TGTGCCAGCAGCCCACCCGCGACAGGGGACAAGCAGTATTTT. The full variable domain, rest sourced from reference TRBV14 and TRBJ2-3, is EAGVTQFPSHSVIEKGQTVTLRCDPISGHDNLYWYRRVMGKEIKFLLHFVKESKQDESGMPNNRFLAERTGGTYSTLKVQPAELEDSGVYFCASSPPATGDKQYFGPGTRLTVL.

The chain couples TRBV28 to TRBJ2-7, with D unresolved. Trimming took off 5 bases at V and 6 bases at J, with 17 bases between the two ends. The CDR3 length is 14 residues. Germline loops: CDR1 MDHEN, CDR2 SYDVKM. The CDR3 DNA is TGTGCCAGCAGTCACGGTTCTTGGGTCAGCGAGCAGTACTTC. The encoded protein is CASSHGSWVSEQYF.

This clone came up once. The chain's CDR3 is CASTLRGAGGELFF. The CDR3 DNA reads as TGTGCCAGTACCCTACGGGGGGCGGGCGGGGAGCTGTTTTTT. J is TRBJ2-2 and V is TRBV19; possibly TRBD2 for D (7 bases). The length of the CDR3 is 14 residues. CDR1 is LNHDA and CDR2 is SQIVND in the germline V gene (reference sequence). The V gene lost 7 bases and the J gene lost 7 bases, with 16 bases spanning the gap. Full variable domain (remainder filled in from reference TRBV19 and TRBJ2-2): DGGITQSPKYLFRKEGQNVTLSCEQNLNHDAMYWYRQDPGQGLRLIYYSQIVNDFQKGDIAEGYSVSREKKESFPLTVTSAQKNPTAFYLCASTLRGAGGELFFGEGSRLTVL.

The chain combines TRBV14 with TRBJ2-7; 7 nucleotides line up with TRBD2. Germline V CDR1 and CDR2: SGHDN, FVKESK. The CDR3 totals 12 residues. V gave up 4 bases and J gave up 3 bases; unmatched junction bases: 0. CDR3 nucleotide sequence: TGTGCCAGCAGCCCGGGGGGCTACGAGCAGTACTTC. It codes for CASSPGGYEQYF.

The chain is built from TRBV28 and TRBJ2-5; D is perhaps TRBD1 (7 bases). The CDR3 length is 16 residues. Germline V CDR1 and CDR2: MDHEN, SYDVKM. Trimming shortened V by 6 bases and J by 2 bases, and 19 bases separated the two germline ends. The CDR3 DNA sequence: TGTGCCAGCAGCCGGAGGGGGACAGATGGACAAGAGACCCAGTACTTC. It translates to CASSRRGTDGQETQYF. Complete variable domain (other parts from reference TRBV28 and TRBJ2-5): DVKVTQSSRYLVKRTGEKVFLECVQDMDHENMFWYRQDPGLGLRLIYFSYDVKMKEKGDIPEGYSVSREKKERFSLILESASTNQTSMYLCASSRRGTDGQETQYFGPGTRLLVL.

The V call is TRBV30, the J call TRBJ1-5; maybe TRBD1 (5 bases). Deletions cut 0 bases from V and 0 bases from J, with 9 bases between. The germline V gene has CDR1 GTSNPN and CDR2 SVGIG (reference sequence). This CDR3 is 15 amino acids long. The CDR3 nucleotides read TGTGCCTGGAGTGTGGGGGGGAGTAGCAATCAGCCCCAGCATTTT. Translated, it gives CAWSVGGSSNQPQHF.

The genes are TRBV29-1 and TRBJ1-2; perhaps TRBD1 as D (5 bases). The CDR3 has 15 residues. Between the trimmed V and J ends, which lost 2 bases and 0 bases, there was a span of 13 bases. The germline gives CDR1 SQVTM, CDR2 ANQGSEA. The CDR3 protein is CSVEPTGRANYGYTF. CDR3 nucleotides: TGCAGCGTTGAACCCACGGGACGGGCTAACTATGGCTACACCTTC.